A single sample is the source of the 21 T cell receptor beta chains below, sequenced in a study of cytomegalovirus exposure and HLA in healthy donors. The PCR had 60 Vbeta and 13 Jbeta primers. The repertoire was sequenced with immunoSEQ multiplex PCR; TCRdb's copy has only in-frame clones and lacks some. The data contain 90,000 to 110,000 clones, nearly 85% of them singletons. Sequencing was performed on PBMCs. The receptors stem from a man aged 18 to 30 in good health and CMV-seronegative.

The chain links TRBV9 to TRBJ2-3; D gene uncertain. V was shortened by 1 base and J by 0 bases, with 9 bases between the two germline ends. The CDR3 totals 15 residues. From germline, CDR1 is SGDLS and CDR2 YYNGEE. CDR3 nucleotide sequence: TGTGCCAGCAGCGTACAACAGATTAGCACAGATACGCAGTATTTT. Amino acids: CASSVQQISTDTQYF.

V usage is TRBV7-2 and J usage is TRBJ2-1; possible D gene TRBD2, 6 bases. V dropped 4 bases and J dropped 5 bases, with 15 bases sitting between them. Germline CDR1 is SGHTA and CDR2 is FQGNSA. This CDR3 is 15 amino acids long. This CDR3 reads CASSSYTSRHNEQFF. The DNA of the CDR3 is TGTGCCAGCAGCTCCTATACTAGCCGCCACAATGAGCAGTTCTTC.

The CDR3 DNA follows: TGTGCCAGTAGTATTTCGCAGGTACACGGAAACACCATATATTTT. Protein sequence: CASSISQVHGNTIYF. The rearrangement links TRBV19 to TRBJ1-3; D ambiguous. CDR3 length equals 15 residues. The V end lost 3 bases, the J end lost 4 bases, and 13 bases lay between the germline ends. In germline, CDR1 is LNHDA, CDR2 SQIVND (reference sequence).

V is TRBV19 and J is TRBJ2-7; D perhaps matches TRBD1 (5 bases). CDR1 and CDR2 (germline): LNHDA, SQIVND (reference sequence). The V end was cut by 3 bases, the J end by 0 bases, with 15 bases between. The CDR3 contains 16 residues. This CDR3 is CASSMGPGQVSYEQYF. The CDR3 region has the DNA TGTGCCAGTAGTATGGGTCCAGGGCAGGTCTCCTACGAGCAGTACTTC.

Here the CDR3 DNA reads TGTGCCAGCAGTTACCCCGGTCCTGGAAACACCATATATTTT. Residues: CASSYPGPGNTIYF. The chain joins TRBV6-5 to TRBJ1-3; D not resolved. V lost 2 bases, J lost 2 bases, and 7 bases lay in between. Germline V CDR1 and CDR2: MNHEY, SVGAGI. This CDR3 is 14 amino acids long.

The chain combines TRBV18 with TRBJ1-5; 10 bases fit TRBD1. Germline CDR1 is KGHSH and CDR2 is LQKENI. CDR3 length: 16 residues. Trimming removed 3 bases from V and 4 bases from J; junction bases left unmatched: 6. The chain's CDR3 is CASSPTGQGLNQPQHF. DNA for the CDR3: TGTGCCAGCTCACCCACGGGACAGGGGTTGAATCAGCCCCAGCATTTT.

The J gene is TRBJ2-1, the V gene TRBV19; tentative D call: TRBD1 (6 bases). Germline V gene data show CDR1 as LNHDA and CDR2 as SQIVND (reference sequence). The V end lost 3 bases, the J end lost 4 bases, and 13 bases lay between the germline ends. The CDR3 is 15 amino acids. The CDR3 loop is CASSIWETGYNEQFF. The CDR3 region has the DNA TGTGCCAGTAGTATTTGGGAGACAGGATACAATGAGCAGTTCTTC.

This clone was recorded a few times. The chain has TRBV9 and TRBJ2-7; 11 bases are shared with TRBD1. The length of the CDR3 is 15 residues. Germline CDR1 reads SGDLS; CDR2 reads YYNGEE. V lost 4 bases to trimming and J lost 6 bases; unmatched junction nucleotides: 9. CDR3 sequence reads: CASSPRGTGGGEQYF. The CDR3 coding sequence is TGTGCCAGCAGCCCGAGGGGGACAGGGGGTGGCGAGCAGTACTTC.

The chain joins TRBV5-6 to TRBJ2-1, with TRBD2 matching 13 bases. CDR1 is SGHDT and CDR2 is YYEEEE in the germline V gene. The CDR3 is 18 residues long. J gave up 9 bases and V 3 bases, and 15 bases lay outside the gene matches. The CDR3 protein is CASSSKTRLAGGGIEQFF. The CDR3, as DNA: TGTGCCAGCAGCTCCAAAACCCGACTAGCGGGAGGAGGGATTGAGCAGTTCTTC.

Only a few counts were recorded for this clone. The chain recombines TRBV6-5 with TRBJ1-2; TRBD1 is a possible D gene (6 bases). Per the germline V gene, CDR1 is MNHEY and CDR2 is SVGAGI. V lost 0 bases and J 8 bases, leaving 10 bases between the germline ends. This CDR3 region has 13 residues. CDR3: CASSYSQGRGYTF. CDR3 bases: TGTGCCAGCAGTTACTCACAGGGCCGCGGCTACACCTTC.

The chain joins TRBV11-2 to TRBJ2-5; possibly TRBD2 for D (6 bases). V was trimmed by 7 bases and J by 3 bases, leaving 12 bases between them. Germline CDR1 and CDR2: SGHAT and FQNNGV. The CDR3 contains 13 residues. The CDR3 nucleotides read TGTGCCAGCAACTTTAAGCGGGAAGAGACCCAGTACTTC. The encoded protein is CASNFKREETQYF.

The chain is built from TRBV4-3 and TRBJ2-4; a weak D match, TRBD2 (5 bases). Germline V lookup: CDR1 LGHNA, CDR2 YSLEER. The CDR3 is 13 residues long. With 4 bases removed from V and 8 bases from J, the gap between germline ends came to 12 bases. CDR3 nucleotides: TGCGCCAGCAGCCTTCGGGGAGAGGACATTCAGTACTTC. This encodes CASSLRGEDIQYF.

The CDR3 DNA is TGTGCCAGCTCACCCCTAGACAGGGGCGACTATGGCTACACCTTC. Its protein is CASSPLDRGDYGYTF. The rearrangement links TRBV18 to TRBJ1-2; 8 positions match TRBD1. Germline CDR1 and CDR2: KGHSH and LQKENI. The CDR3 has 15 amino acids. The ends lost 3 bases at V and 3 bases at J; junction bases unmatched: 6.

The rearrangement joins TRBV30 to TRBJ1-2; TRBD1 might be the D (5 bases). Trimming took off 0 bases at V and 7 bases at J, with 12 bases between the two ends. Germline CDR1 reads GTSNPN; CDR2 reads SVGIG (reference sequence). The CDR3 loop spans 13 amino acids. The CDR3, as DNA: TGTGCCTGGAGTGTAACCACAGGAAGTGGCTACACCTTC. The encoded protein is CAWSVTTGSGYTF.

The CDR3 here is CASSHLTGYTVNEQFF. CDR3 bases: TGTGCCAGCAGCCACTTAACAGGGTATACTGTGAATGAGCAGTTCTTC. The V gene is TRBV7-2, the J gene TRBJ2-1, with D perhaps matching TRBD1 (6 bases). Trimming cost V 5 bases and J 7 bases, with 21 bases left between them. CDR1 and CDR2 from the germline V gene are SGHTA and FQGNSA. The CDR3 loop spans 16 amino acids.

This clone showed up just a few times. V is TRBV18 and J is TRBJ2-7; D is ambiguous. The CDR3 extends over 12 amino acids. Deletions cut 2 bases from V and 4 bases from J, with 6 bases between. Germline loops: CDR1 KGHSH, CDR2 LQKENI. The CDR3, as DNA: TGTGCCAGCTCACCAGAGAAGTACGAGCAGTACTTC. Its protein product is CASSPEKYEQYF.

The CDR3: CASSLAQINTEAFF. The CDR3 nucleotides are TGCGCCAGCAGCTTGGCCCAGATAAACACTGAAGCTTTCTTT. The rearrangement uses TRBV5-1 and TRBJ1-1; D gene uncertain. The CDR3 runs to 14 residues. Between the trimmed V and J ends, which lost 0 bases and 2 bases, there was a span of 8 bases. The germline CDR1 and CDR2 sequences are SGHRS and YFSETQ.

This rearrangement joins TRBV27 to TRBJ2-2; D gene uncertain. Trimming cost V 2 bases and J 4 bases, with 11 bases left between them. This CDR3 comprises 15 residues. CDR1 MNHEY and CDR2 SMNVEV come from the germline V gene (reference sequence). The CDR3 DNA reads TGTGCCAGCAGTTTAGGCTACCCGGGCACCGGGGAGCTGTTTTTT. Translating it yields CASSLGYPGTGELFF.

The V call is TRBV18, the J call TRBJ2-7; no firm D call. With 1 base removed from V and 0 bases from J, the gap between germline ends came to 10 bases. The CDR3 has 15 residues. Germline values: CDR1 KGHSH, CDR2 LQKENI. This CDR3 reads CASSPHQASSYEQYF. The CDR3 DNA reads as TGTGCCAGCTCACCACACCAGGCCAGCTCCTACGAGCAGTACTTC.

The chain has TRBV19 and TRBJ1-3, with a tentative D call TRBD1 (5 bases). V was shortened by 2 bases and J by 3 bases, with 14 bases between the two germline ends. The germline V gene encodes CDR1 LNHDA and CDR2 SQIVND (reference sequence). This CDR3 has 16 amino acids. The CDR3 region has the DNA TGTGCCAGTAGTATATTTGGGGCGGATAATGGAAACACCATATATTTT. Translated, it gives CASSIFGADNGNTIYF.

The chain carries TRBV19 and TRBJ2-7; D call uncertain. This CDR3 has 13 residues. Trimming stripped 2 bases from V and 7 bases from J, with 12 bases between. Germline-derived CDR1 and CDR2 are LNHDA and SQIVND (reference sequence). CDR3 amino acids: CASSIPPVEEQYF. DNA for the CDR3: TGTGCCAGTAGTATACCCCCCGTAGAGGAGCAGTACTTC.